These T cell receptor beta chains were read from a single sample in a study of T cell responses to AZD1222 COVID-19 vaccine. Profiled with immunoSEQ multiplex PCR; TCRdb holds only in-frame clones, not every one. The data hold about 130,000 clones, with approximately 88% observed a single time. The material sequenced was peripheral blood, taken on day 0 of AZD1222 vaccination. These receptors were obtained from an adult in good health. The conserved cysteine and the conserved F or W are not part of the CDR3 here. The order of the fields is V gene, CDR3 protein.

V gene: TRBV9
CDR3 protein: ASSDPLRPYEQY

V gene: TRBV12-3/TRBV12-4
CDR3 protein: ASTLPGRPQH

V gene: TRBV28
CDR3 protein: ATDRANTGELF

V gene: TRBV28
CDR3 protein: ASSASGRGTGELF

V gene: TRBV7-9
CDR3 protein: ASSPSRYLAGVTGELF

V gene: TRBV6-5
CDR3 protein: AIATDRANYGYT

V gene: TRBV3-1/TRBV3-2
CDR3 protein: ASSREAKVSYEQY

V gene: TRBV5-1
CDR3 protein: ASSPGHYLNTEAF

V gene: TRBV19
CDR3 protein: ASSGDRGGNQPQH

V gene: TRBV27
CDR3 protein: ASSLRGTGELF

V gene: TRBV7-8
CDR3 protein: ASSLVRVVVGYT

V gene: TRBV18
CDR3 protein: ASSPPIPFAGDGADTQY

V gene: TRBV9
CDR3 protein: ASSHAQGTSGSNEQF

V gene: TRBV28
CDR3 protein: ASSRESGRSSYSYNEQF

V gene: TRBV5-1
CDR3 protein: ASSPILAGQAYEQY

V gene: TRBV7-9
CDR3 protein: ASSLGATGTGLEAF

V gene: TRBV9
CDR3 protein: ASSVWGQGMEGQF

V gene: TRBV19
CDR3 protein: ASSAGSPPEAF

V gene: TRBV6-2/TRBV6-3
CDR3 protein: ASRPNRDNEQY

V gene: TRBV28
CDR3 protein: ASNSGTSGVQRILF

V gene: TRBV7-6
CDR3 protein: ASMGATYNEQF

V gene: TRBV6-5
CDR3 protein: ASSYSAKQY